Below are 9 T cell receptor beta chains sequenced from a single sample in a study of HIV-infected patients and healthy controls. Whole blood was used without fractionation, so all unsorted peripheral T cells were included. Alpha and beta constant-region primers primed reverse transcription of around 500 ng RNA. Each of the alpha and beta chains got its own library through chain-specific third strand synthesis with indices. Each CDR3 protein is one row after TCRdb ran MiXCR on the 5' RACE reads. This table holds about 10,000 distinct CDR3 sequences, 8.5% to 12% found once. Sequencing used blood, obtained before antiretroviral therapy. These receptors were taken from an adult with HIV infection.

This clonotype has a count of ten or more. V and J are TRBV4-3 and TRBJ1-4; D possibly corresponds to TRBD1 (6 bases). The V gene's germline CDR1 is LGHNA and CDR2 YSLEER. The V and J ends lost 0 bases and 0 bases respectively, with 20 bases between them. This CDR3 region has 20 residues. The CDR3, as DNA: TGCGCCAGCAGCCAAGAGGTCATAGCGGGGGCCGAAGCAACTAATGAAAAACTGTTTTTT. Protein product: CASSQEVIAGAEATNEKLFF.

The sample holds many counts of this clonotype. This chain joins TRBV12-3 or TRBV12-4 and TRBJ2-3; no clear D gene. V lost 6 bases and J 5 bases, leaving 9 bases between the germline ends. CDR3 length: 12 residues. CDR3 loop: CASRLSGDTQYF. CDR3 nucleotide sequence: TGTGCCAGCAGGCTCTCTGGAGATACGCAGTATTTT.

This clonotype came up many times. The chain employs TRBV4-1 and TRBJ2-1, with 8 bases fitting TRBD1. CDR1 is MGHRA and CDR2 is YSYEKL in the germline V gene. Germline trimming cut 11 bases from V and 8 bases from J; bases unmatched to any gene: 14. The CDR3 extends over 14 amino acids. The CDR3 nucleotides read TGCGCCTCAGGGGGGCAGGGGGCGTACGATGAGCAGTTCTTC. Its protein is CASGGQGAYDEQFF.

This clonotype was found many times. V usage is TRBV5-1 and J usage is TRBJ2-1; D is uncertain. Germline V gives CDR1 SGHRS, CDR2 YFSETQ. The CDR3 is 15 residues long. V was cut by 0 bases and J by 0 bases, with 7 bases left in between. The CDR3 is CASSLVGSSYNEQFF. The CDR3 region has the DNA TGCGCCAGCAGCTTGGTTGGGTCCTCCTACAATGAGCAGTTCTTC.

This clonotype was counted many times. The chain has TRBV7-2 and TRBJ2-1, with D hard to call. Trimming left V 1 base short and J 1 base short, with 8 bases between. Germline V CDR1 and CDR2: SGHTA, FQGNSA. This CDR3 is 15 amino acids long. In DNA, the CDR3 is TGTGCCAGCAGCTTAGTCCTTCTATCCTACAATGAGCAGTTCTTC. Translating it yields CASSLVLLSYNEQFF.

CDR3 bases: TGTGCCAGCAGCCGGACCGACAGGGGAACCTACGAGCAGTACTTC. Protein product: CASSRTDRGTYEQYF. The chain joins TRBV7-2 to TRBJ2-7; TRBD1 matches 8 bases. From germline, CDR1 is SGHTA and CDR2 FQGNSA. After removal of 5 bases from V and 2 bases from J, the junction contained 8 bases not matched to a gene. The CDR3 totals 15 residues.

The rearrangement joins TRBV7-3 to TRBJ2-7; possibly TRBD1 for D (5 bases). The CDR3 loop spans 14 amino acids. Trimming shortened V by 3 bases and J by 5 bases, and 14 bases separated the two germline ends. Germline loops: CDR1 SGHTA, CDR2 FQGTGA. Here the CDR3 DNA reads TGTGCCAGCAGCTTTCAGGGTGGGGTCGACGAGCAGTACTTC. It specifies CASSFQGGVDEQYF.

The sample holds many counts of this clonotype. The genes are TRBV20-1 and TRBJ2-3, with 7 bases aligning to TRBD2. Germline V gives CDR1 DFQATT, CDR2 SNEGSKA (reference sequence). The V and J ends lost 6 bases and 0 bases, in that order; junction bases with no gene match: 6. This CDR3 has 14 residues. CDR3 protein: CSAGDYLSTDTQYF. CDR3 in DNA: TGCAGTGCCGGGGACTACCTTAGCACAGATACGCAGTATTTT.

This clonotype was seen ten or more times. V and J are TRBV12-3 or TRBV12-4 and TRBJ2-5; D is tentatively TRBD1 or TRBD2 (6 bases each). V was trimmed by 6 bases and J by 4 bases, leaving 18 bases between them. The CDR3 spans 15 residues. CDR3 in amino acids: CASSYRGEGGETQYF. CDR3 nucleotides: TGTGCCAGCAGCTATAGGGGGGAAGGAGGAGAGACCCAGTACTTC.